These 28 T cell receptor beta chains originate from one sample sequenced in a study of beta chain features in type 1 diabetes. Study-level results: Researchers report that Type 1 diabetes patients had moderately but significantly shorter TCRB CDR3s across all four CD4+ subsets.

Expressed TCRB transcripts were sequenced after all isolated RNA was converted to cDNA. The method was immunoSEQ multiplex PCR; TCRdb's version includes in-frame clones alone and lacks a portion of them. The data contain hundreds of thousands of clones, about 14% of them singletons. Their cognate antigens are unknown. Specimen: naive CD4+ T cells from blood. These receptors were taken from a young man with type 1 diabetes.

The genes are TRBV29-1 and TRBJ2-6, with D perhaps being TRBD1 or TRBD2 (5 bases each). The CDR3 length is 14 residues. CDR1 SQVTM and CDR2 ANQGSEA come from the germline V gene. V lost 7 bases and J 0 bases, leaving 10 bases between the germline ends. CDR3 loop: CSASGSSGANVLTF. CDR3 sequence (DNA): TGCAGCGCGTCAGGGAGCTCTGGGGCCAACGTCCTGACTTTC.

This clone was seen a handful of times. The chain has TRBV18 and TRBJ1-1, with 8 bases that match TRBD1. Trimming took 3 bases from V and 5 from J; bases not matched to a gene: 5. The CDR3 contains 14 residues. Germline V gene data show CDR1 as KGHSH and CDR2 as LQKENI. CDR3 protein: CASSPGQERTEAFF. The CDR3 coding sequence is TGTGCCAGCTCACCGGGACAGGAGAGGACTGAAGCTTTCTTT.

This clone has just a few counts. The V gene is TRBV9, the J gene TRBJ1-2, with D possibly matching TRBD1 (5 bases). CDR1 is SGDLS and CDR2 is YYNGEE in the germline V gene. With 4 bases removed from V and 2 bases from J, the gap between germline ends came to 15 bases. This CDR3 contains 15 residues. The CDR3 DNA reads TGTGCCAGCAGCTCGACTCGGGGACGGAACTATGGCTACACCTTC. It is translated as CASSSTRGRNYGYTF. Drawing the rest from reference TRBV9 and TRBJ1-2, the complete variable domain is DSGVTQTPKHLITATGQRVTLRCSPRSGDLSVYWYQQSLDQGLQFLIQYYNGEERAKGNILERFSAQQFPDLHSELNLSSLELGDSALYFCASSSTRGRNYGYTFGSGTRLTVV.

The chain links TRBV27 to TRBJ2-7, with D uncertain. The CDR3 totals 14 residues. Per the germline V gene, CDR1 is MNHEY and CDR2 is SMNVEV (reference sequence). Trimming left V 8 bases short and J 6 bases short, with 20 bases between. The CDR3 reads CASRSRRDLGEQYF. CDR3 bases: TGTGCCAGCCGATCACGCAGAGATTTAGGCGAGCAGTACTTC.

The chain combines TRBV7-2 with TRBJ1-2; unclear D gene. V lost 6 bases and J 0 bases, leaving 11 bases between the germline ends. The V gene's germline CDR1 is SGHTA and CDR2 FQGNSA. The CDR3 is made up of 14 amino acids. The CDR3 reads CASSLLGANYGYTF. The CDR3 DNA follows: TGTGCCAGCAGTTTACTCGGGGCTAACTATGGCTACACCTTC. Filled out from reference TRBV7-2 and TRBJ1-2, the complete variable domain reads GAGVSQSPSNKVTEKGKDVELRCDPISGHTALYWYRQSLGQGLEFLIYFQGNSAPDKSGLPSDRFSAERTGGSVSTLTIQRTQQEDSAVYLCASSLLGANYGYTFGSGTRLTVV.

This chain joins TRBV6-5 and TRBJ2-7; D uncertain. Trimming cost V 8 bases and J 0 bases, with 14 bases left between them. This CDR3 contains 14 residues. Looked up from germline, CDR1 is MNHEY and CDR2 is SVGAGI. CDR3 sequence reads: CASRRSDNSYEQYF. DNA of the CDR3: TGTGCCAGCCGCCGGTCAGATAACTCCTACGAGCAGTACTTC.

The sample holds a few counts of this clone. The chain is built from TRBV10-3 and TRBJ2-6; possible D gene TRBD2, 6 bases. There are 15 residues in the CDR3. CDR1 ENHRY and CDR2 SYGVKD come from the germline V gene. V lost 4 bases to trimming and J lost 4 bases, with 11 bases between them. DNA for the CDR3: TGTGCCATCAGTGGGGCGGCGGGAGGGGCCAACGTCCTGACTTTC. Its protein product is CAISGAAGGANVLTF.

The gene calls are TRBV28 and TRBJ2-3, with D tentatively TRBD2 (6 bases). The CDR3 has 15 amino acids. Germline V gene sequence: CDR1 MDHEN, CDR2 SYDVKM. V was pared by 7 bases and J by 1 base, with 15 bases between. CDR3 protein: CASTLGGLGTDTQYF. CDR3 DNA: TGTGCCAGCACCCTGGGGGGACTGGGCACAGATACGCAGTATTTT. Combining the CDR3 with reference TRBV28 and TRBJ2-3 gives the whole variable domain DVKVTQSSRYLVKRTGEKVFLECVQDMDHENMFWYRQDPGLGLRLIYFSYDVKMKEKGDIPEGYSVSREKKERFSLILESASTNQTSMYLCASTLGGLGTDTQYFGPGTRLTVL.

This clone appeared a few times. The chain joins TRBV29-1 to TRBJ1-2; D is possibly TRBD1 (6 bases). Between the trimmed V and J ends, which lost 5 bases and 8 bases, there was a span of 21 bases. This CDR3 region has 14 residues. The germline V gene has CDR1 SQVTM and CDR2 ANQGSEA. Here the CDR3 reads CSVRTAGMGRGYTF. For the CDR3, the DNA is TGCAGCGTTAGGACAGCCGGAATGGGTCGGGGCTACACCTTC.

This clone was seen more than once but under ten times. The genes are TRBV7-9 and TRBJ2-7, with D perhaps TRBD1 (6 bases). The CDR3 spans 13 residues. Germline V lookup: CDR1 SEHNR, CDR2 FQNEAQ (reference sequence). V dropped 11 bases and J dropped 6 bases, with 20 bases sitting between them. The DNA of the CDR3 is TGTGCCGGGCATCCCCTACAGGGTCGCGAGCAGTACTTC. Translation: CAGHPLQGREQYF.

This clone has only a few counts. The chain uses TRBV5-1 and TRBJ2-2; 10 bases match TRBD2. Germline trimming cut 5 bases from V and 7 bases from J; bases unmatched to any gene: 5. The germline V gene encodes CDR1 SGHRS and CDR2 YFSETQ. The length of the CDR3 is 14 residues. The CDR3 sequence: CASRPGLADGELFF. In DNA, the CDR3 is TGCGCCAGCAGACCTGGACTAGCGGACGGGGAGCTGTTTTTT.

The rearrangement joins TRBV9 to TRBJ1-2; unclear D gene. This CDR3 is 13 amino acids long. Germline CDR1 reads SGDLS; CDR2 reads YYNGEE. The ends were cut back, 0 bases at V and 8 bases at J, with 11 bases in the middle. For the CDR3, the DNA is TGTGCCAGCAGCGTAGACAGAAACCCGGGCTACACCTTC. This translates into CASSVDRNPGYTF.

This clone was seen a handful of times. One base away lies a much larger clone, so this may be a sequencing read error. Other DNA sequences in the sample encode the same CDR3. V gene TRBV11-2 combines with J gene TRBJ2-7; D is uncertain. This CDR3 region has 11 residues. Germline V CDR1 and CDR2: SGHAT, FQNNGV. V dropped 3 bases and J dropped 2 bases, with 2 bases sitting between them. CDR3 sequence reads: CASSLAYEQYF. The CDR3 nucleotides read TGTGCCAGCAGCTTGGCCTACGAGCAGTACTTC.

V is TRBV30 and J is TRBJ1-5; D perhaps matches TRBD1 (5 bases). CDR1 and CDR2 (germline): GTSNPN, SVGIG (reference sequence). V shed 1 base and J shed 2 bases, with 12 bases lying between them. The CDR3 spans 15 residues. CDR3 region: CAWSGGVGGNQPQHF. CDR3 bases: TGTGCCTGGAGTGGAGGGGTCGGGGGCAATCAGCCCCAGCATTTT.

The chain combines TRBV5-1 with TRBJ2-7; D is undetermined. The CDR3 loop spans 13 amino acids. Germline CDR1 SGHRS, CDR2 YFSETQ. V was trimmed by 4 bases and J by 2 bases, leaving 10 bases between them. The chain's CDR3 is CASSLGSPYEQYF. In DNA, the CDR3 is TGCGCCAGCAGCCTCGGATCCCCCTACGAGCAGTACTTC. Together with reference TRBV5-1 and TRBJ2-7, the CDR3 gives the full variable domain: KAGVTQTPRYLIKTRGQQVTLSCSPISGHRSVSWYQQTPGQGLQFLFEYFSETQRNKGNFPGRFSGRQFSNSRSEMNVSTLELGDSALYLCASSLGSPYEQYFGPGTRLTVT.

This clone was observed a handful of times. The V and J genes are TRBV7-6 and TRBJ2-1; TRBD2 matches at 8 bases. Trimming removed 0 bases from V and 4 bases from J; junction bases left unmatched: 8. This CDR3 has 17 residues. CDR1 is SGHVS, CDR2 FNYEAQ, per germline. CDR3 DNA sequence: TGTGCCAGCAGCTTAGCCCCTACTAGCGGTTCTTACAATGAGCAGTTCTTC. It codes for CASSLAPTSGSYNEQFF. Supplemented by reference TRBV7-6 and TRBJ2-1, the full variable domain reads GAGVSQSPRYKVTKRGQDVALRCDPISGHVSLYWYRQALGQGPEFLTYFNYEAQQDKSGLPNDRFSAERPEGSISTLTIQRTEQRDSAMYRCASSLAPTSGSYNEQFFGPGTRLTVL.

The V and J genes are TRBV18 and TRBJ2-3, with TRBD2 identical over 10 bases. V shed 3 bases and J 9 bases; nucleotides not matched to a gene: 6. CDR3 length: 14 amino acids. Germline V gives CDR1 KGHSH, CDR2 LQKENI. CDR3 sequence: CASSPGLAFDTQYF. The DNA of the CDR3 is TGTGCCAGCTCACCGGGACTAGCGTTCGACACGCAGTATTTT.

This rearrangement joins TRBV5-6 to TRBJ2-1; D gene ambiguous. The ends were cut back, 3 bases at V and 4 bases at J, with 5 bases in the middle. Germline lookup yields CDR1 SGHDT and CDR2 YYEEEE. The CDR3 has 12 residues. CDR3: CASSWEYNEQFF. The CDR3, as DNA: TGTGCCAGCAGCTGGGAATACAATGAGCAGTTCTTC.

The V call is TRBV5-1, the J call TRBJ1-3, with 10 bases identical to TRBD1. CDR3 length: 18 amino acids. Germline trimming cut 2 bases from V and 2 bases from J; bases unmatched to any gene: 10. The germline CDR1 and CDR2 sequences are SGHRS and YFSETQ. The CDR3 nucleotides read TGCGCCAGCAGCTTCGGGACAGGGGCGTCGAATGCTGGAAACACCATATATTTT. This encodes CASSFGTGASNAGNTIYF.

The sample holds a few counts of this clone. CDR3 nucleotide sequence: TGTGCCAGCCACCAAGGGGGGGTGCCCTACAATGAGCAGTTCTTC. Amino acids: CASHQGGVPYNEQFF. The J gene is TRBJ2-1, the V gene TRBV7-2; D is perhaps TRBD2 (7 bases). The CDR3 covers 15 residues. Germline lookup yields CDR1 SGHTA and CDR2 FQGNSA. V gave up 8 bases and J gave up 2 bases, with 16 bases separating them.

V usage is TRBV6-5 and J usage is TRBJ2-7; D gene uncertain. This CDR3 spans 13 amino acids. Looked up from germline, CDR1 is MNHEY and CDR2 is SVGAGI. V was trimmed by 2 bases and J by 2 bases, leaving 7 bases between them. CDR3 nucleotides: TGTGCCAGCAGTTACGACGGACCCTACGAGCAGTACTTC. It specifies CASSYDGPYEQYF.

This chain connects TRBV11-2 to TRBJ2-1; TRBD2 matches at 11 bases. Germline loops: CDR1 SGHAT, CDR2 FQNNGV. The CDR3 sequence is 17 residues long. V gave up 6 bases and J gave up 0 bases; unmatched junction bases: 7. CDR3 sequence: CASRVSGRALSYNEQFF. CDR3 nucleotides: TGTGCCAGCAGAGTTAGCGGGAGGGCCCTCTCCTACAATGAGCAGTTCTTC.

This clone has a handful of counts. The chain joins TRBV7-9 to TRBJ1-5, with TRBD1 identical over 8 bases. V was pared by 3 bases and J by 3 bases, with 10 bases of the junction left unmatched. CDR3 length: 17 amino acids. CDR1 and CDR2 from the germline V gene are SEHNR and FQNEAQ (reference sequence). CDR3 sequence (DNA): TGTGCCAGCAGCTTGGTTCGACAGGGGCTCTTCAATCAGCCCCAGCATTTT. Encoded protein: CASSLVRQGLFNQPQHF.

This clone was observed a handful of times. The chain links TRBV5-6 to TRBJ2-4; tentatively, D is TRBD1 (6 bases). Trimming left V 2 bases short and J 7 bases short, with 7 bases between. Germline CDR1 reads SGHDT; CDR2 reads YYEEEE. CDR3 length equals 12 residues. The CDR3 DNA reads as TGTGCCAGCAGCTTCGACAGGAACATTCAGTACTTC. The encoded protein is CASSFDRNIQYF.

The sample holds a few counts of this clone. This chain's CDR3 is CSVDVSSGSSYNEQFF. CDR3 DNA: TGCAGCGTGGATGTCTCTAGCGGGAGCTCCTACAATGAGCAGTTCTTC. This chain connects TRBV29-1 to TRBJ2-1; 10 bases line up with TRBD2. The J segment lost 0 bases and the V segment lost 6 bases, leaving 8 bases of the junction unmatched. The length of the CDR3 is 16 residues. Germline assignment: CDR1 SQVTM and CDR2 ANQGSEA.

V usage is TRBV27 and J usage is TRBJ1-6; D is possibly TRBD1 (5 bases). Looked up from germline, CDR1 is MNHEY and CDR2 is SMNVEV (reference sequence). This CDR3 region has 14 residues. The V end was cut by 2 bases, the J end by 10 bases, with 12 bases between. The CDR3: CASSLIGDYSPLHF. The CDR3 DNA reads TGTGCCAGCAGTTTAATAGGGGACTACTCACCCCTCCACTTT.

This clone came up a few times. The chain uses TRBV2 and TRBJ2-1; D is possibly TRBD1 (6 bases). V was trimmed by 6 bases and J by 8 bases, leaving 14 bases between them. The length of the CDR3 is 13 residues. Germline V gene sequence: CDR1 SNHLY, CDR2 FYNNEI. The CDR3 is CASSPRGFDEQFF. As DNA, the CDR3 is TGTGCCAGCAGCCCCAGGGGATTCGATGAGCAGTTCTTC.

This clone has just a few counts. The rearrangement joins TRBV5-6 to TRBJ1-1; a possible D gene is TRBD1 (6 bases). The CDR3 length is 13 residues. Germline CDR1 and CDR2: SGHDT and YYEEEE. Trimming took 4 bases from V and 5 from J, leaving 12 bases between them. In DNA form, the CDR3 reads TGTGCCAGCAGCCCCCCGAGGGGGACTGAAGCTTTCTTT. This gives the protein CASSPPRGTEAFF.